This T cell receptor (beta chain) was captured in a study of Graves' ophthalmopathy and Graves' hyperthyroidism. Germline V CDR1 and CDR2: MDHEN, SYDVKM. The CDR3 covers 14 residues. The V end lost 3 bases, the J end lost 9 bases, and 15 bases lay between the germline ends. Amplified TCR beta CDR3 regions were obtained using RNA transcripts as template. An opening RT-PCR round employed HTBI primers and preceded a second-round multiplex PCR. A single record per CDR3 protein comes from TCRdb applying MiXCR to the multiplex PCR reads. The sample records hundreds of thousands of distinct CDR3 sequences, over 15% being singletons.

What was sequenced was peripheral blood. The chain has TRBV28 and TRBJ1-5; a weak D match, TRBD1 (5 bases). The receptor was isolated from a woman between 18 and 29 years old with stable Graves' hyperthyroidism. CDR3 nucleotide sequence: TGTGCCAGCAGTTTTGAGGACACTGGGCGGCCCCAGCATTTT. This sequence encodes CASSFEDTGRPQHF. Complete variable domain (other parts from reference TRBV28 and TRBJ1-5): DVKVTQSSRYLVKRTGEKVFLECVQDMDHENMFWYRQDPGLGLRLIYFSYDVKMKEKGDIPEGYSVSREKKERFSLILESASTNQTSMYLCASSFEDTGRPQHFGDGTRLSIL.